One T cell receptor beta chain is described in this entry. The data originate from a study of blood T cell repertoires in COVID-19. The wider study: Both acute and convalescent COVID-19 samples were obtained from the United States, Italy and Spain.

The authors' processing: Cell counts per sample came from amplifying reference gene primers. Measured with immunoSEQ multiplex PCR; TCRdb has only the in-frame clones, and not every one. V and J calls and clone size come straight from that table; D and trimming were deduced from the DNA. Found here are some 110,000 clones, 92% of them singletons; the top ten hold around 1.9%. Seattle's enrolled individuals joined amid active infection and were then monitored longitudinally. Trimming took 4 bases from V and 4 from J, leaving 14 bases between them. This CDR3 has 15 residues. Germline lookup yields CDR1 KGHSH and CDR2 LQKENI.

Source material: peripheral blood. The genes are TRBV18 and TRBJ1-3; weak D call: TRBD1 (6 bases). This TCR came from a man aged 45-65 years with COVID-19, enrolled during active disease. This CDR3 reads CASSLLRGEGNTIYF. The DNA for the CDR3 is TGTGCCAGCTCACTTCTCAGGGGCGAAGGAAACACCATATATTTT.